The TCR beta chain described here comes from a study of blood T cell repertoires in COVID-19 (TCRdb year 2020). About the full investigation: Samples from collaborators originated in the United States, Italy and Spain and spanned both the acute and convalescent phases of COVID-19. Sample metadata almost always included a de-identified subject ID, COVID-19 status, age in years and sex. The repertoires were released in a freely available public database meant as a resource for research on the immune response to SARS-CoV-2. The samples were drawn from the first 160 participants of the ongoing ImmuneRACE study and from more than 1,000 subjects provided by 6 global collaborators. HLA class I and class II types, where available, came from metadata supplied by the sample provider rather than from assay-based typing. The material from the prospective study consisted of cDNA or gDNA derived from T cells, B-cell-depleted T cells, or PBMCs. Subjects who had been exposed to COVID-19, were actively infected with it, or had recovered from it provided the deeply sampled blood TCRbeta repertoires that made up the dataset.

TCRbeta CDR3 regions were amplified from genomic DNA by means of the immunoSEQ Assay, a bias-controlled multiplex PCR. On the authors' methods: The number of nucleated cells in each sample was estimated by amplification of reference gene primers within the assay. To quantify the absolute abundance of each unique TCRbeta CDR3 rearrangement, sequence reads were collapsed and filtered. For each sample, productive Simpson clonality was calculated as the square root of Simpson's diversity index over productive rearrangements. TCRdb took over this immuneACCESS table, retaining in-frame rearrangements with V and J assigned. Such tables are incomplete; in checked studies, under half of the missing clones stem from an unresolved V gene, and the remainder is unexplained. That table is the source of V, J and clone size, and D and trimming were worked out from the DNA. This sample is represented by around 51,000 clones; approximately 86% of them were singletons. Of the sample, 2.5% to 3% falls within the top ten clones.

Whole blood was collected in K2EDTA tubes by collaborating institutions according to the institutions' own protocols. For TCRbeta analysis, collaborators shipped samples as frozen whole blood, isolated PBMCs, or DNA extracted from either of those sample types. The germline V gene (reference sequence) sets CDR1 to SEHNR and CDR2 to FQNEAQ. The CDR3, cysteine through phenylalanine, is 12 amino acids long. CDR3 DNA is the only sequence kept; it has 36 bases, read in frame from the first base. The germline ends are 4 bases apart after V is trimmed by 3 bases and J by 5 bases. Comment on this clone: The specificity of this receptor is unknown. The input lacks base qualities; no much larger clone sits a single base away.

Overall results and qualifications from the work: Clinical and demographic metadata were provided uncurated, with the amount varying by source and participant.

Sequencing used peripheral blood. This TCR was sampled from a woman aged 80 or over with acute or convalescent COVID-19. This receptor chain uses TRBV7-9 and TRBJ1-4, with the D segment identity uncertain. The bases read TGTGCCAGCAGCTTTCGGAATGAAAAACTGTTTTTT. Its protein product is CASSFRNEKLFF.